This T cell receptor (beta chain) was observed in a study of regulatory and conventional T cells in RAG deficiency. The repertoire was sequenced with immunoSEQ multiplex PCR; TCRdb's copy has only in-frame clones and lacks some. The data contain around 37,000 clones, about 89% of them singletons. The CDR3 loop spans 15 amino acids. CDR1 MNHEY and CDR2 SMNVEV come from the germline V gene (reference sequence). V dropped 2 bases and J dropped 0; count of bases not matched to a gene: 0. This sample was also put to use in a study of regulatory T cells. That paper states: The PCR used 52 TRBV and 13 TRBJ primers.

The chain employs TRBV27 and TRBJ2-1; 8 nucleotides align to TRBD2. Sequenced input: CD8+ T cells sorted from blood. The source is a human donor in good health. The CDR3 loop is CASSLSGSSYNEQFF. In DNA form, the CDR3 reads TGTGCCAGCAGTTTAAGCGGGAGCTCCTACAATGAGCAGTTCTTC.